This T cell receptor beta chain derives from a study of OX40 agonist ivuxolimab in advanced cancers. Study overall: Ivuxolimab, an agonistic anti-OX40 (CD134) antibody, was given to patients. A history of anti-PD-1, anti-PD-L1 or anti-CTLA-4 therapy was acceptable, and 40% to 45% had some. Study-wide points: The CD4+ and CD8+ T cells in the blood had expanded clonally by week 6 at 0.1 to 3.0 mg/kg.

The repertoire was sequenced with immunoSEQ multiplex PCR; TCRdb's copy has only in-frame clones and lacks some. The repertoire holds 11,000 or so clones, with about 86% as singletons. About this clone itself: Its antigen remains unknown.

Per germline, CDR1 SNHLY and CDR2 FYNNEI. CDR3 size: 13 residues. V was shortened by 7 bases and J by 7 bases, with 14 bases between the two germline ends. This sample comprised CD4+ or CD8+ T cells sorted from blood, obtained in a trial of the OX40 agonist ivuxolimab. The origin of this receptor is an adult with an advanced solid tumor such as melanoma, head and neck, liver or kidney cancer. This chain links TRBV2 with TRBJ1-3, with D perhaps TRBD1 (6 bases). The CDR3 loop is CASKGGPQNTIYF. The CDR3 DNA reads TGTGCCAGCAAGGGGGGGCCGCAGAACACCATATATTTT.